One and the same sample provided the 18 T cell receptor beta chains below, sequenced in a study of Ad26.COV2.S vaccination and SARS-CoV-2 variants. Profiled with immunoSEQ multiplex PCR; TCRdb holds only in-frame clones, not every one. The data contain around 340,000 clones, roughly 89% of them singletons. Treatment given: some 19 received Ad26.COV2.S at low or high dose, single or two shots; 5 received placebo; per-sample allocation not given. Material that was analyzed had been drawn on day 63 after the first vaccine or placebo injection. This material consisted of peripheral blood, taken in a trial of Ad26.COV2.S vaccine versus placebo. The origin of the receptors is a person aged 18-60 years who received the Ad26.COV2.S COVID-19 vaccine or a placebo.

The chain links TRBV4-1 to TRBJ1-1, with 7 nucleotides matching TRBD1. V shed 5 bases and J 0 bases; nucleotides not matched to a gene: 6. CDR1 is MGHRA and CDR2 is YSYEKL in the germline V gene. The length of the CDR3 is 15 residues. This CDR3 is CASSDGDSMNTEAFF. The CDR3 DNA is TGCGCCAGCAGCGACGGGGACAGCATGAACACTGAAGCTTTCTTT.

The CDR3 nucleotides read TGTGCCAGCAGCGTAGATGGGGACACAAATTCACCCCTCCACTTT. Translation gives CASSVDGDTNSPLHF. The rearrangement joins TRBV9 to TRBJ1-6; maybe TRBD1 (6 bases). The V and J ends lost 0 bases and 7 bases respectively, with 11 bases between them. The CDR3 contains 15 residues. From germline, CDR1 is SGDLS and CDR2 YYNGEE. Full variable domain (outside the CDR3, taken from reference TRBV9 and TRBJ1-6): DSGVTQTPKHLITATGQRVTLRCSPRSGDLSVYWYQQSLDQGLQFLIQYYNGEERAKGNILERFSAQQFPDLHSELNLSSLELGDSALYFCASSVDGDTNSPLHFGNGTRLTVT.

This sequence joins TRBV4-1 and TRBJ2-3; D unclear. The CDR3 extends over 15 amino acids. Germline V CDR1 and CDR2: MGHRA, YSYEKL. V was shortened by 1 base and J by 0 bases, with 8 bases between the two germline ends. The CDR3 reads CASSQVSSSTDTQYF. The CDR3 DNA reads TGCGCCAGCAGCCAAGTTTCTTCTAGCACAGATACGCAGTATTTT.

The chain uses TRBV7-9 and TRBJ2-2; the D is unclear. CDR3 length: 12 amino acids. V was clipped by 0 bases and J by 6 bases, with 2 bases between them. Germline-derived CDR1 and CDR2 are SEHNR and FQNEAQ (reference sequence). The DNA for the CDR3 is TGTGCCAGCAGCTTAGCACCCGGGGAGCTGTTTTTT. This gives the protein CASSLAPGELFF. Looking up the rest from reference TRBV7-9 and TRBJ2-2 gives the full variable domain: DTGVSQNPRHKITKRGQNVTFRCDPISEHNRLYWYRQTLGQGPEFLTYFQNEAQLEKSRLLSDRFSAERPKGSFSTLEIQRTEQGDSAMYLCASSLAPGELFFGEGSRLTVL.

V gene TRBV4-1 combines with J gene TRBJ1-6, with D hard to call. The CDR3 is 18 amino acids. Deletions cut 1 base from V and 0 bases from J, with 13 bases between. The germline V gene has CDR1 MGHRA and CDR2 YSYEKL. The CDR3 DNA reads TGCGCCAGCAGCCAAGCCGTCGGAAGAAGCTCCTATAATTCACCCCTCCACTTT. This encodes CASSQAVGRSSYNSPLHF.

This chain uses TRBV13 with TRBJ2-6; D unresolved. The CDR3 spans 14 residues. Trimming left V 7 bases short and J 0 bases short, with 7 bases between. CDR1 and CDR2 (germline): PRHDT, FYEKMQ (reference sequence). The CDR3, as DNA: TGTGCCAGCAAAACGACCTCTGGGGCCAACGTCCTGACTTTC. Amino acid sequence: CASKTTSGANVLTF.

The chain has TRBV6-5 and TRBJ1-1; TRBD1 might be the D (6 bases). This CDR3 has 14 amino acids. The V and J ends lost 6 bases and 4 bases respectively, with 15 bases between them. Germline V gene sequence: CDR1 MNHEY, CDR2 SVGAGI. The DNA of the CDR3 is TGTGCCAGCAGGCGCGGCCAGGGGATCACTGAAGCTTTCTTT. Residues: CASRRGQGITEAFF.

The chain employs TRBV6-2 or TRBV6-3 and TRBJ2-3; D is undetermined. V shed 2 bases and J shed 1 base, with 10 bases lying between them. Germline V gene data show CDR1 as MNHEY and CDR2 as SVGEGT. The CDR3 runs 15 residues. DNA for the CDR3: TGTGCCAGCAGTTACAGGCCCGGCGGCACAGATACGCAGTATTTT. Translation: CASSYRPGGTDTQYF.

The rearrangement links TRBV7-3 to TRBJ1-1; TRBD1 matches at 8 bases. This CDR3 has 14 residues. J gave up 8 bases and V 5 bases, and 10 bases lay outside the gene matches. Germline assignment: CDR1 SGHTA and CDR2 FQGTGA. The CDR3 reads CASSPAGGDREAFF. Written as DNA, the CDR3 is TGTGCCAGCAGCCCCGCAGGGGGCGATAGGGAAGCTTTCTTT.

CDR3 region: CASSSQGVPEAFF. In nucleotides, the CDR3 is TGTGCCAGTAGTAGTCAGGGGGTGCCTGAAGCTTTCTTT. V gene TRBV19 combines with J gene TRBJ1-1; 7 nucleotides align to TRBD1. The CDR3 extends over 13 amino acids. Per germline, CDR1 LNHDA and CDR2 SQIVND (reference sequence). Losses at the gene ends were 4 bases for V and 6 bases for J; bases not matched to a gene: 5.

The rearrangement links TRBV5-1 to TRBJ2-6; D is perhaps TRBD2 (6 bases). The germline V gene encodes CDR1 SGHRS and CDR2 YFSETQ. This CDR3 spans 17 amino acids. V was clipped by 4 bases and J by 1 base, with 15 bases between them. CDR3 sequence reads: CASSTGTDTSGANVLTF. DNA of the CDR3: TGCGCCAGCAGCACCGGGACTGATACTTCTGGGGCCAACGTCCTGACTTTC.

The chain combines TRBV5-4 with TRBJ2-7; 8 bases line up with TRBD1. CDR3 size: 15 residues. V trimming: 5 bases; J trimming: 0 bases; junction bases outside the gene matches: 7. Germline V gene data show CDR1 as SGHNT and CDR2 as YYREEE (reference sequence). CDR3 region: CASRPDRASSYEQYF. In DNA, the CDR3 is TGTGCCAGCAGGCCGGACAGGGCTAGCTCCTACGAGCAGTACTTC.

This clone was detected only once. The V call is TRBV18, the J call TRBJ1-3, with TRBD1 matching over 10 bases. Per the germline V gene, CDR1 is KGHSH and CDR2 is LQKENI. V trimming: 1 base; J trimming: 3 bases; junction bases outside the gene matches: 12. CDR3 size: 19 residues. CDR3 sequence reads: CASSPRDRGANAFGNTIYF. The CDR3 bases are TGTGCCAGCTCACCACGGGACAGGGGAGCAAATGCCTTTGGAAACACCATATATTTT.

CDR3: CASSRLSRTNYGYTF. CDR3 in DNA: TGCGCCAGCAGCAGGTTGAGCCGGACGAACTATGGCTACACCTTC. This chain joins TRBV4-1 and TRBJ1-2, with no clear D. V was clipped by 5 bases and J by 2 bases, with 15 bases between them. CDR1 MGHRA and CDR2 YSYEKL come from the germline V gene. This CDR3 is 15 amino acids long.

The genes are TRBV5-1 and TRBJ2-7; D unclear. This CDR3 spans 14 amino acids. V was pared by 5 bases and J by 6 bases, with 18 bases between. The germline V gene encodes CDR1 SGHRS and CDR2 YFSETQ. The CDR3 DNA reads TGCGCCAGCAGTCCAGATAGGGCCGTCCTCGAGCAGTACTTC. Its protein is CASSPDRAVLEQYF.

This clone was seen a single time. V gene TRBV27 combines with J gene TRBJ2-1; no firm D call. The CDR3 covers 13 residues. Trimming removed 3 bases at V and 4 bases at J, with 7 bases between. CDR1 is MNHEY, CDR2 SMNVEV, per germline (reference sequence). The DNA of the CDR3 is TGTGCCAGCAGTTTGAAGGGATACAATGAGCAGTTCTTC. Translation gives CASSLKGYNEQFF.

This chain connects TRBV19 to TRBJ2-6; 9 bases are a match to TRBD1. Germline CDR1 and CDR2: LNHDA and SQIVND (reference sequence). Unmatched junction bases numbered 8, after V lost 5 bases and J lost 0 bases. This CDR3 spans 18 amino acids. This CDR3 is CASSALTGGGSGANVLTF. Written as DNA, the CDR3 is TGTGCCAGTAGTGCCCTGACAGGGGGAGGCTCTGGGGCCAACGTCCTGACTTTC.

The rearrangement links TRBV5-4 to TRBJ1-6; 7 bases align to TRBD1. The trim removed 4 bases at V and 1 base at J, leaving 8 bases unmatched. CDR1 is SGHNT, CDR2 YYREEE, per germline (reference sequence). The CDR3 runs 17 residues. Here the CDR3 DNA reads TGTGCCAGCAGCCCCGGAGAGGGGGCGTCCTATAATTCACCCCTCCACTTT. Its protein product is CASSPGEGASYNSPLHF.